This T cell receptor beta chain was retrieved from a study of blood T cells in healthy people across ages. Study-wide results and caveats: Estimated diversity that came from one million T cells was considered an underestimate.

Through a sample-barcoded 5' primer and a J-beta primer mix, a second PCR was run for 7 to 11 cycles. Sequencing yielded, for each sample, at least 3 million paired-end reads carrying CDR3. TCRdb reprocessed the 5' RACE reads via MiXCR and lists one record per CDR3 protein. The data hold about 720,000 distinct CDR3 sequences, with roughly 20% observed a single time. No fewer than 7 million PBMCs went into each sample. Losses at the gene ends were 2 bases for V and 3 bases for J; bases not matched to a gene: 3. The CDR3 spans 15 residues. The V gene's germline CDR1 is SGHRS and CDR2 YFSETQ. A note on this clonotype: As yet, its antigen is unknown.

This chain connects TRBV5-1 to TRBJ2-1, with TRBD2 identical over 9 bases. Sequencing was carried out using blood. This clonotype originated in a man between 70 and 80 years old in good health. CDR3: CASSFLSGGYNEQFF. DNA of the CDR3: TGCGCCAGCAGCTTTCTTAGCGGGGGCTACAATGAGCAGTTCTTC.